This T cell receptor beta chain was found in a study of OX40 agonist ivuxolimab in advanced cancers. For the study at large: The study gave patients intravenous ivuxolimab at 0.01 to 10 mg/kg every 2 weeks.

Repertoires were generated with immunoSEQ multiplex PCR, while TCRdb's copy carries only in-frame clones and drops some. In the table there are around 80,000 clones, around 84% of which are singletons. Notes on this clone: What it binds is not known.

This CDR3 has 15 amino acids. The V gene end was trimmed by 7 bases and the J gene end by 7 bases; junction bases not matched to a gene: 12. Per germline, CDR1 MNHNS and CDR2 SASEGT. Study-wide points: The mean number of expanded clones was higher in CD8+ T cells than in CD4+.

Sequencing used CD4+ or CD8+ T cells sorted from blood, obtained in a trial of the OX40 agonist ivuxolimab. J is TRBJ2-1 and V is TRBV6-1; TRBD1 matches 8 bases. The TCR was taken from an adult with an advanced solid tumor such as melanoma, head and neck, liver or kidney cancer. The CDR3 sequence is CASMERQGILNEQFF. The CDR3 nucleotides read TGTGCCAGCATGGAAAGACAGGGGATTTTAAATGAGCAGTTCTTC.